This TCR beta chain was found in a study of T cells in Graves' hyperthyroidism and ophthalmopathy. Germline V gene lookup returns CDR1 MNHNS and CDR2 SASEGT. The CDR3 is made up of 13 amino acids. V was trimmed by 7 bases and J by 8 bases, leaving 15 bases between them. For the diagnoses, clinical symptoms, serum thyroxine and TRAb, thyroid ultrasound and orbital computed tomography were used. PBMCs were collected from an approximately 10 ml volume of fresh peripheral blood. Regions amplified from RNA transcripts were the TCR beta CDR3 regions. HTBI primers were employed in a first-round RT-PCR of the TCR CDR3. MiXCR, run by TCRdb on the multiplex PCR reads, gives a single entry per CDR3 protein. The sample includes fewer than 350,000 distinct CDR3 sequences, roughly a fifth of them seen just once. In its sample, this clonotype was seen many times. The antigen is undetermined. General study findings and limits: Most expanded thyroid clonotypes above 0.001 recurred in blood.

Sequencing used blood. The origin of this receptor is a woman in her forties or fifties with Graves' hyperthyroidism. The rearrangement links TRBV6-1 to TRBJ2-1, with a possible D match to TRBD2 (7 bases). The CDR3 region has the DNA TGTGCCAGCAAGAGGGGGGGGAGAGATGAGCAGTTCTTC. Translation: CASKRGGRDEQFF.